This T cell receptor (beta chain) was documented in a study of cytomegalovirus exposure and HLA in healthy donors. Study-wide points: For cytomegalovirus status, the classifier reportedly gave diagnoses with high specificity and sensitivity. For most TCR beta V segments, an earlier analysis put the productive rate at about 87% or about 30% of the time.

V was cut by 3 bases and J by 3 bases, with 9 bases left in between. Germline CDR1 and CDR2: SGHDN and FVKESK. The CDR3 has 14 residues. The study ran its PCR with 60 Vbeta and 13 Jbeta primers. Only in-frame clones appear in the TCRdb table, and some are missing; sequencing was by immunoSEQ multiplex PCR. This sample has around 230,000 clones, with 60% to 80% found just once. A remark on this clone: Its antigen is as yet unknown.

The V gene is TRBV14, the J gene TRBJ2-1; D not resolved. This receptor was obtained from a male donor in good health and CMV-seronegative. Sequenced material: PBMCs. CDR3 sequence: CASSQAPHYNEQFF. Here the CDR3 DNA reads TGTGCCAGCAGCCAGGCACCCCACTACAATGAGCAGTTCTTC.